The clone carrying this TCR beta chain was found many times. Amplification of TCR beta CDR3 regions used RNA as the template. An initial round of RT-PCR targeting the TCR CDR3 relied on the HTBI primer set. TCRdb reprocessed the multiplex PCR reads with MiXCR, giving one entry per CDR3 protein. The sample yields about 480,000 distinct CDR3 sequences, about 15% seen once. The record originates from a study of T cells in Graves' hyperthyroidism and ophthalmopathy. V shed 3 bases and J shed 5 bases, with 7 bases lying between them. The germline V gene encodes CDR1 DFQATT and CDR2 SNEGSKA (reference sequence). The CDR3 runs to 11 residues.

The V gene is TRBV20-1, the J gene TRBJ2-5, with no clear D. The receptor's source is a woman aged 18-29 years with Graves' hyperthyroidism. The sample taken for sequencing was blood. For the CDR3, the DNA is TGCAGTGCTAGGGGTCTGGAGACCCAGTACTTC. Translation: CSARGLETQYF.